Below are 5 T cell receptor beta chains sequenced from a single sample in a study of CD8 T cells in Susac syndrome. RNA, at about 0.5 to 1 ug, was reverse transcribed with random hexamers. TCRdb re-called the immunoSEQ multiplex PCR reads through MiXCR, storing one row per CDR3 protein. This sample carries a few hundred thousand distinct CDR3 sequences, roughly 85% of them seen once, and the ten largest clones take roughly 0.1%. Sequencing used CD8+ T cells from PBMCs. These receptor sequences come from a human donor with multiple sclerosis.

The rearrangement links TRBV20-1 to TRBJ1-2, with 7 bases matching TRBD1. Germline assignment: CDR1 DFQATT and CDR2 SNEGSKA (reference sequence). The CDR3 sequence is 11 residues long. With 8 bases clipped from V and 6 bases from J, the junction kept 6 bases outside the gene matches. This CDR3 is CSTGEGNGYTF. The CDR3 region has the DNA TGCAGTACAGGGGAGGGAAATGGCTACACCTTC.

The chain employs TRBV7-3 and TRBJ1-1, with a possible D match to TRBD1 (6 bases). Trimming removed 2 bases at V and 3 bases at J, with 19 bases between. CDR3 length: 17 residues. CDR1 and CDR2 from the germline V gene are SGHTA and FQGTGA. DNA of the CDR3: TGTGCCAGCAGCTTATCGGGGACATCAATGGGGTACACTGAAGCTTTCTTT. Residues: CASSLSGTSMGYTEAFF.

This chain connects TRBV10-3 to TRBJ2-7; the D gene is possibly TRBD1 (5 bases). There are 16 residues in the CDR3. V was trimmed by 0 bases and J by 1 base, leaving 13 bases between them. Per the germline V gene, CDR1 is ENHRY and CDR2 is SYGVKD. The CDR3 reads CAISESVLRGSYEQYF. The DNA for the CDR3 is TGTGCCATCAGTGAGTCAGTCCTAAGGGGTTCCTACGAGCAGTACTTC.

J is TRBJ1-2 and V is TRBV5-6; the D is unclear. V was shortened by 0 bases and J by 8 bases, with 11 bases between the two germline ends. The CDR3 consists of 13 residues. Germline values: CDR1 SGHDT, CDR2 YYEEEE. The CDR3 loop reads CASSLAGSIGYTF. Here the CDR3 DNA reads TGTGCCAGCAGCTTGGCCGGGTCGATCGGCTACACCTTC.

The chain joins TRBV3-1 to TRBJ2-3, with 9 bases fitting TRBD2. Looked up from germline, CDR1 is LGHDT and CDR2 is YNNKEL (reference sequence). V shed 7 bases, J shed 6 bases, and the junction held 11 bases outside the gene matches. This CDR3 is built from 15 residues. CDR3 in amino acids: CASTRGAGGPDTQYF. The CDR3 DNA reads as TGTGCCAGCACCAGAGGAGCGGGGGGCCCCGATACGCAGTATTTT.